Below are 21 T cell receptor beta chains sequenced from a single sample in a study of blood T cell repertoires in COVID-19. Data came from immunoSEQ multiplex PCR; TCRdb stores just in-frame clones and leaves some out. Of about 140,000 clones in the sample, approximately 88% were seen once. Sequencing input: peripheral blood. Source of these receptors: a man aged 65-85 years with acute or convalescent COVID-19.

The chain couples TRBV24-1 to TRBJ2-3; a possible D gene is TRBD1 (6 bases). The CDR3 consists of 14 residues. The ends were cut back, 9 bases at V and 5 bases at J, with 17 bases in the middle. Germline CDR1 is KGHDR and CDR2 is SFDVKD. CDR3 in DNA: TGTGCCACCGAGGGGGATGCGGGTGAAGATACGCAGTATTTT. Encoded protein: CATEGDAGEDTQYF.

V usage is TRBV5-5 and J usage is TRBJ1-2, with 7 bases matching TRBD1. The CDR3 length is 14 residues. Germline trimming cut 0 bases from V and 7 bases from J; bases unmatched to any gene: 6. Germline CDR1 and CDR2: SGHKS and YYEKEE (reference sequence). The CDR3 DNA reads as TGTGCCAGCAGCTTGGGACAGGGAGTGTCTGGCTACACCTTC. Residues: CASSLGQGVSGYTF.

This clone was observed a handful of times. The chain couples TRBV5-1 to TRBJ1-4; D call uncertain. The V end lost 2 bases, the J end lost 0 bases, and 5 bases lay between the germline ends. Germline V lookup: CDR1 SGHRS, CDR2 YFSETQ. The CDR3 is 14 amino acids. In DNA, the CDR3 is TGCGCCAGCAGCTTCGGTACAACTAATGAAAAACTGTTTTTT. Amino acids: CASSFGTTNEKLFF.

The chain is built from TRBV24-1 and TRBJ2-3, with D perhaps matching TRBD1 (5 bases). V lost 4 bases, J lost 3 bases, and 10 bases lay in between. CDR1 KGHDR and CDR2 SFDVKD come from the germline V gene. CDR3 length: 14 residues. CDR3 sequence reads: CATSDQGVTDTQYF. The CDR3 nucleotides read TGTGCCACCAGTGACCAGGGTGTGACAGATACGCAGTATTTT.

V usage is TRBV10-3 and J usage is TRBJ1-2, with a tentative D call TRBD1 (6 bases). In germline, CDR1 is ENHRY, CDR2 SYGVKD. V lost 10 bases and J 2 bases, leaving 14 bases between the germline ends. The CDR3 covers 13 residues. The CDR3 reads CATARQENYGYTF. Written as DNA, the CDR3 is TGTGCCACCGCTAGACAGGAGAACTATGGCTACACCTTC.

The genes are TRBV18 and TRBJ1-2; TRBD1 matches 8 bases. The CDR3 loop spans 16 amino acids. In germline, CDR1 is KGHSH, CDR2 LQKENI. The ends lost 2 bases at V and 3 bases at J; junction bases unmatched: 8. As DNA, the CDR3 is TGTGCCAGCTCACCAAAATCGACAGGGGCGGACTATGGCTACACCTTC. Protein product: CASSPKSTGADYGYTF.

The chain uses TRBV6-5 and TRBJ1-2, with TRBD1 identical over 7 bases. Losses at the gene ends were 5 bases for V and 4 bases for J; bases not matched to a gene: 10. The germline V gene has CDR1 MNHEY and CDR2 SVGAGI. The CDR3 is 15 amino acids. CDR3 sequence: CASSPYSTGSYGYTF. CDR3 nucleotides: TGTGCCAGCAGTCCGTACTCGACAGGGTCCTATGGCTACACCTTC.

This clone occurred once. The V and J genes are TRBV21-1 and TRBJ2-7; the D segment call TRBD2 is taken from the table without a DNA check. TRBV21-1 is described as a pseudogene. The CDR3 is made up of 15 amino acids. CDR3 amino acids: CASSKRGAGEGEQYF. In DNA form, the CDR3 reads TGTGCCAGCAGCAAACGTGGCGCGGGGGAAGGCGAGCAGTACTTC.

The chain joins TRBV4-1 to TRBJ2-1; 10 bases line up with TRBD2. This CDR3 is built from 17 residues. CDR1 and CDR2 from the germline V gene are MGHRA and YSYEKL. Trimming cost V 2 bases and J 3 bases; bases outside gene matches: 7. The CDR3 DNA reads TGCGCCAGCAGCCAACTCCCGGGACTAGCGCACTACAATGAGCAGTTCTTC. This sequence encodes CASSQLPGLAHYNEQFF.

The J gene is TRBJ1-1, the V gene TRBV18; D gene uncertain. Deletions cut 10 bases from V and 0 bases from J, with 12 bases between. The CDR3 contains 13 residues. Germline-derived CDR1 and CDR2 are KGHSH and LQKENI. The CDR3 reads CATSTGMNTEAFF. CDR3 DNA: TGTGCCACATCAACCGGGATGAACACTGAAGCTTTCTTT.

The V gene is TRBV29-1, the J gene TRBJ1-1, with D tentatively TRBD1 (6 bases). The CDR3 runs 13 residues. V lost 4 bases and J 6 bases, leaving 15 bases between the germline ends. The germline V gene encodes CDR1 SQVTM and CDR2 ANQGSEA. Here the CDR3 reads CSVGPRGKPEAFF. The CDR3 nucleotides read TGCAGCGTTGGCCCCAGGGGTAAGCCTGAAGCTTTCTTT.

The chain carries TRBV6-1 and TRBJ1-1, with D uncertain. CDR3 length equals 14 residues. The germline V and J ends were trimmed by 1 base and 4 bases, with 10 bases remaining between them. Per the germline V gene, CDR1 is MNHNS and CDR2 is SASEGT. For the CDR3, the DNA is TGTGCCAGCAGTGAAGGGACCCGGGGCACTGAAGCTTTCTTT. The encoded protein is CASSEGTRGTEAFF.

The chain links TRBV18 to TRBJ1-4; D ambiguous. This CDR3 is built from 15 residues. The V gene lost 1 base and the J gene lost 5 bases, with 11 bases spanning the gap. The V gene's germline CDR1 is KGHSH and CDR2 LQKENI. CDR3 in amino acids: CASSPQQELNEKLFF. In nucleotides, the CDR3 is TGTGCCAGCTCACCACAACAAGAATTGAATGAAAAACTGTTTTTT.

This chain uses TRBV6-6 with TRBJ2-7; 7 bases align to TRBD2. J lost 0 bases, V lost 6 bases, and 5 bases had no gene match. CDR1 is MNHNY and CDR2 is SVGAGI in the germline V gene (reference sequence). The CDR3 runs 14 residues. The CDR3 DNA is TGTGCCAGCAGCCGAGCGGGGAGCTCCTACGAGCAGTACTTC. Translation gives CASSRAGSSYEQYF.

The rearrangement links TRBV2 to TRBJ2-1, with TRBD2 matching 8 bases. The CDR3 consists of 15 residues. The V gene end was trimmed by 7 bases and the J gene end by 7 bases; junction bases not matched to a gene: 12. The germline gives CDR1 SNHLY, CDR2 FYNNEI. The CDR3 DNA reads as TGTGCCAGCACCTGGGGACTAGTCGTGGGGAATGAGCAGTTCTTC. Protein product: CASTWGLVVGNEQFF.

This chain links TRBV7-2 with TRBJ2-5; 10 bases agree with TRBD2. The CDR3 is 16 residues long. Trimming took 1 base from V and 4 from J; bases not matched to a gene: 6. CDR1 is SGHTA, CDR2 FQGNSA, per germline. This chain's CDR3 is CASSLVTSGPGETQYF. The CDR3 DNA sequence: TGTGCCAGCAGCTTAGTGACTAGCGGGCCCGGAGAGACCCAGTACTTC.

This clone occurred once. The chain combines TRBV14 with TRBJ2-2; no clear D gene. Germline assignment: CDR1 SGHDN and CDR2 FVKESK. The CDR3 is 14 residues long. Trimming pared 0 bases from V and 4 bases from J, leaving 6 bases between. CDR3 coding DNA: TGTGCCAGCAGCCAAGAGTTGAGCACCGGGGAGCTGTTTTTT. Amino acid sequence: CASSQELSTGELFF. Complete variable domain (other parts from reference TRBV14 and TRBJ2-2): EAGVTQFPSHSVIEKGQTVTLRCDPISGHDNLYWYRRVMGKEIKFLLHFVKESKQDESGMPNNRFLAERTGGTYSTLKVQPAELEDSGVYFCASSQELSTGELFFGEGSRLTVL.

The chain carries TRBV2 and TRBJ1-5, with TRBD1 identical over 7 bases. CDR3 length equals 15 residues. Germline loops: CDR1 SNHLY, CDR2 FYNNEI. The J segment lost 6 bases and the V segment lost 2 bases, leaving 7 bases of the junction unmatched. The CDR3 coding sequence is TGTGCCAGCAGTGAAAATGGACAGGAGTTTCAGCCCCAGCATTTT. Translation gives CASSENGQEFQPQHF.

The chain employs TRBV28 and TRBJ1-2; D possibly corresponds to TRBD1 (5 bases). V was pared by 4 bases and J by 8 bases, with 14 bases between. CDR1 and CDR2 from the germline V gene are MDHEN and SYDVKM. The CDR3 totals 13 residues. The CDR3 is CASSSTGYRGYTF. As DNA, the CDR3 is TGTGCCAGCAGTTCCACAGGTTATCGAGGCTACACCTTC.

The genes are TRBV10-3 and TRBJ2-7; 9 nucleotides match TRBD1. CDR3 size: 15 residues. V trimming: 8 bases; J trimming: 4 bases; junction bases outside the gene matches: 12. In germline, CDR1 is ENHRY, CDR2 SYGVKD. The CDR3 DNA reads TGTGCCATCGGAGACATGACAGGGGGGAATTACGAGCAGTACTTC. Translation: CAIGDMTGGNYEQYF.

The CDR3 loop reads CASSFTGRETQYF. The CDR3 nucleotides are TGCGCCAGCAGCTTTACAGGGAGAGAGACCCAGTACTTC. J is TRBJ2-5 and V is TRBV5-1; D is perhaps TRBD1 (6 bases). Trimming removed 2 bases from V and 4 bases from J, with 9 bases in between. Germline V gives CDR1 SGHRS, CDR2 YFSETQ. This CDR3 spans 13 amino acids.